These 5 T cell receptor beta chains share one sample of origin, sequenced in a study of cytomegalovirus exposure and HLA in healthy donors. The study ran its PCR with 60 Vbeta and 13 Jbeta primers. Data came from immunoSEQ multiplex PCR; TCRdb stores just in-frame clones and leaves some out. The repertoire holds tens of thousands of clones, with approximately 60% as singletons. The sequencing sample was made of PBMCs. Every receptor here comes from a boy between 10 and 17 years old in good health and CMV-seropositive.

Only a few counts were recorded for this clone. The V and J genes are TRBV19 and TRBJ2-7, with 7 bases that match TRBD1. The CDR3 is 13 amino acids. Germline-derived CDR1 and CDR2 are LNHDA and SQIVND (reference sequence). The V segment lost 10 bases and the J segment 2 bases; nucleotides outside the gene matches: 8. Here the CDR3 reads CATADRQPYEQYF. Here the CDR3 DNA reads TGTGCCACCGCGGACAGGCAGCCCTACGAGCAGTACTTC.

This chain's CDR3 is CSVDRKGARETQYF. CDR3 DNA sequence: TGCAGCGTTGACCGCAAGGGGGCGCGAGAGACCCAGTACTTC. V is TRBV29-1 and J is TRBJ2-5; TRBD1 agrees at 7 bases. Unmatched junction bases numbered 8, after V lost 3 bases and J lost 4 bases. The germline CDR1 and CDR2 sequences are SQVTM and ANQGSEA. The CDR3 totals 14 residues.

This chain uses TRBV18 with TRBJ2-7, with a possible D match to TRBD1 (6 bases). With 3 bases removed from V and 5 bases from J, the gap between germline ends came to 17 bases. The CDR3 contains 15 residues. Germline CDR1 reads KGHSH; CDR2 reads LQKENI. The CDR3 protein is CASSPIQGKVDEQYF. The CDR3 region has the DNA TGTGCCAGCTCACCGATACAGGGTAAAGTGGACGAGCAGTACTTC.

This clone was found a few times. V usage is TRBV15 and J usage is TRBJ1-3, with 7 bases fitting TRBD1. CDR3 size: 14 residues. Germline trimming cut 7 bases from V and 2 bases from J; bases unmatched to any gene: 5. CDR1 and CDR2 from the germline V gene are LNHNV and YYDKDF (reference sequence). The CDR3 is CATTDRVPGNTIYF. In DNA form, the CDR3 reads TGTGCCACCACTGACAGGGTCCCTGGAAACACCATATATTTT.

This clone was observed a few times. This chain joins TRBV5-1 and TRBJ1-2; 10 bases line up with TRBD1. With 0 bases clipped from V and 8 bases from J, the junction kept 7 bases outside the gene matches. The CDR3 totals 15 residues. Looked up from germline, CDR1 is SGHRS and CDR2 is YFSETQ. The CDR3 is CASSLETGQGYGYTF. In DNA form, the CDR3 reads TGCGCCAGCAGCTTGGAAACGGGACAGGGGTACGGCTACACCTTC.